This T cell receptor beta chain derives from a study of shared T cell receptors in the human thymus. CDR3 length: 11 amino acids. Trimming removed 8 bases from V and 3 bases from J, with 10 bases in between. Germline V gene sequence: CDR1 SQVTM, CDR2 ANQGSEA. Sequencing was performed with immunoSEQ multiplex PCR; in TCRdb, only in-frame clones are kept and a portion is missing. The table includes roughly 710,000 clones, roughly 85% detected once. This sample was also put to use in a study of human thymus T cells.

This sequence joins TRBV29-1 and TRBJ2-5; maybe TRBD1 (6 bases). The sequenced sample consisted of thymocytes. This TCR was recovered from a girl under three years old with a congenital heart defect. CDR3 nucleotides: TGCAGCCCCCGGACAGAAGAGACCCAGTACTTC. Translated, it gives CSPRTEETQYF.